Each of the 18 T cell receptor beta chains below was sequenced from the same sample in a study of cytotoxic CD8 clonotypes in ibrutinib-treated CLL. Some clones are missing from TCRdb's copy, which holds only in-frame ones; the method was immunoSEQ multiplex PCR. The table lists over 65,000 clones, around 68% of them singletons. The sample here was PBMCs, taken after 12 months of ibrutinib treatment. The receptors stem from a human donor with chronic lymphocytic leukemia.

The V gene is TRBV18, the J gene TRBJ2-3; no firm D call. This CDR3 is 12 amino acids long. The ends were cut back, 3 bases at V and 1 base at J, with 2 bases in the middle. CDR1 and CDR2 (germline): KGHSH, LQKENI. This CDR3 reads CASSPRTDTQYF. The CDR3 DNA follows: TGTGCCAGCTCACCCCGCACAGATACGCAGTATTTT.

This CDR3 reads CASSHQRARGSQPQHF. DNA for the CDR3: TGTGCCAGTAGTCACCAGAGGGCCAGGGGAAGTCAGCCCCAGCATTTT. The V gene is TRBV19, the J gene TRBJ1-5; perhaps TRBD1 as D (6 bases). The CDR3 runs to 16 residues. Germline values: CDR1 LNHDA, CDR2 SQIVND (reference sequence). Trimming shortened V by 5 bases and J by 6 bases, and 20 bases separated the two germline ends.

This clone occurred a few times. This chain joins TRBV7-2 and TRBJ2-7; D uncertain. CDR1 and CDR2 from the germline V gene are SGHTA and FQGNSA. The CDR3 spans 14 residues. Trimming shortened V by 1 base and J by 0 bases, and 7 bases separated the two germline ends. As DNA, the CDR3 is TGTGCCAGCAGCTTAGGACCAAGCTCCTACGAGCAGTACTTC. Translating it yields CASSLGPSSYEQYF.

This clone was found a few times. The J gene is TRBJ2-3, the V gene TRBV7-9, with TRBD1 identical over 7 bases. The V gene's germline CDR1 is SEHNR and CDR2 FQNEAQ (reference sequence). The J segment lost 4 bases and the V segment lost 5 bases, leaving 6 bases of the junction unmatched. The CDR3 extends over 14 amino acids. The CDR3 nucleotides are TGTGCCAGCAGCCGTACAGGGGCCGCAGATACGCAGTATTTT. It encodes CASSRTGAADTQYF.

CDR3 loop: CASSAFSGGAYNEQFF. The DNA for the CDR3 is TGTGCCAGCAGTGCCTTTAGCGGGGGGGCCTACAATGAGCAGTTCTTC. The chain employs TRBV2 and TRBJ2-1; 11 bases line up with TRBD2. The CDR3 is made up of 16 amino acids. Trimming took 4 bases from V and 2 from J; bases not matched to a gene: 4. Per the germline V gene, CDR1 is SNHLY and CDR2 is FYNNEI.

This sequence joins TRBV27 and TRBJ1-5, with D possibly matching TRBD1 (6 bases). The CDR3 runs to 14 residues. Germline CDR1 and CDR2: MNHEY and SMNVEV (reference sequence). V was cut by 6 bases and J by 5 bases, with 14 bases left in between. This chain's CDR3 is CASSPTGPYQPQHF. The CDR3 DNA reads TGTGCCAGCAGCCCGACAGGTCCCTATCAGCCCCAGCATTTT.

The chain recombines TRBV5-1 with TRBJ2-3, with D uncertain. Germline CDR1 is SGHRS and CDR2 is YFSETQ. The V end lost 1 base, the J end lost 4 bases, and 10 bases lay between the germline ends. The CDR3 runs to 14 residues. The CDR3 here is CASSLPAGADTQYF. In DNA, the CDR3 is TGCGCCAGCAGCTTGCCAGCTGGGGCAGATACGCAGTATTTT.

This chain uses TRBV29-1 with TRBJ2-1; D possibly corresponds to TRBD2 (6 bases). CDR3 length: 17 amino acids. From germline, CDR1 is SQVTM and CDR2 ANQGSEA. V gave up 4 bases and J gave up 8 bases, with 27 bases separating them. The CDR3 DNA reads TGCAGCGTTGCTAGTCTAGCGAGTTCTGGTTCGGTGGATGAGCAGTTCTTC. Translation gives CSVASLASSGSVDEQFF.

The rearrangement joins TRBV6-1 to TRBJ1-6; D is unresolved. There are 18 residues in the CDR3. V lost 1 base to trimming and J lost 8 bases, with 21 bases between them. CDR1 MNHNS and CDR2 SASEGT come from the germline V gene. This chain's CDR3 is CASSEVLVGVGFDSPLHF. CDR3 DNA sequence: TGTGCCAGCAGTGAAGTTTTAGTCGGGGTAGGGTTTGATTCACCCCTCCACTTT.

V usage is TRBV5-1 and J usage is TRBJ2-3; 10 nucleotides line up with TRBD2. CDR3 length: 14 amino acids. Germline loops: CDR1 SGHRS, CDR2 YFSETQ. The V segment lost 6 bases and the J segment 2 bases; nucleotides outside the gene matches: 3. The CDR3 loop is CASTTSGDTDTQYF. The DNA of the CDR3 is TGCGCCAGCACCACTAGCGGGGACACAGATACGCAGTATTTT.

In this sample, this clone turned up a few times. J is TRBJ1-2 and V is TRBV4-3; D perhaps matches TRBD1 (5 bases). There are 15 residues in the CDR3. Trimming took 0 bases from V and 6 from J, leaving 14 bases between them. From germline, CDR1 is LGHNA and CDR2 YSLEER. CDR3 sequence: CASSQDEEGLNGYTF. The CDR3, as DNA: TGCGCCAGCAGCCAAGACGAAGAGGGGCTGAATGGCTACACCTTC.

The chain recombines TRBV19 with TRBJ1-1, with unresolved D. Germline-derived CDR1 and CDR2 are LNHDA and SQIVND (reference sequence). The CDR3 is made up of 15 amino acids. V was pared by 0 bases and J by 4 bases, with 12 bases between. The CDR3 bases are TGTGCCAGTAGTATAGATCTGTCCCGGGGCACTGAAGCTTTCTTT. Protein: CASSIDLSRGTEAFF.

V and J are TRBV5-4 and TRBJ2-7; maybe TRBD1 (6 bases). This CDR3 contains 14 residues. V lost 0 bases and J 1 base, leaving 8 bases between the germline ends. Looked up from germline, CDR1 is SGHNT and CDR2 is YYREEE (reference sequence). Here the CDR3 reads CASSLAGASYEQYF. CDR3 DNA: TGTGCCAGCAGCTTGGCAGGGGCGTCCTACGAGCAGTACTTC.

This clone was seen a handful of times. This chain joins TRBV2 and TRBJ2-7; TRBD1 agrees at 7 bases. The J segment lost 4 bases and the V segment lost 3 bases, leaving 6 bases of the junction unmatched. The CDR3 has 14 residues. Germline values: CDR1 SNHLY, CDR2 FYNNEI. The CDR3 sequence is CASSDNRQGYEQYF. The CDR3 DNA sequence: TGTGCCAGCAGTGACAATAGACAGGGATACGAGCAGTACTTC.

V usage is TRBV28 and J usage is TRBJ1-1; the D gene is possibly TRBD1 (6 bases). CDR3 size: 14 residues. V was clipped by 8 bases and J by 2 bases, with 15 bases between them. Looked up from germline, CDR1 is MDHEN and CDR2 is SYDVKM. DNA for the CDR3: TGTGCCAGCGTCCCCACAGGGCGAAACACTGAAGCTTTCTTT. Its protein is CASVPTGRNTEAFF.

In DNA, the CDR3 is TGTGCCAGCAGCCTCCTCCGGGACAGTAGATCCTACGAGCAGTACTTC. It yields the protein CASSLLRDSRSYEQYF. V and J are TRBV14 and TRBJ2-7; 7 positions agree with TRBD1. Germline CDR1 and CDR2: SGHDN and FVKESK. After removal of 4 bases from V and 1 base from J, the junction contained 10 bases not matched to a gene. The length of the CDR3 is 16 residues. Filled out from reference TRBV14 and TRBJ2-7, the complete variable domain reads EAGVTQFPSHSVIEKGQTVTLRCDPISGHDNLYWYRRVMGKEIKFLLHFVKESKQDESGMPNNRFLAERTGGTYSTLKVQPAELEDSGVYFCASSLLRDSRSYEQYFGPGTRLTVT.

The chain is built from TRBV29-1 and TRBJ2-7, with a weak D call TRBD1 (5 bases). The CDR3 is 14 amino acids. CDR1 is SQVTM, CDR2 ANQGSEA, per germline. The V end was cut by 4 bases, the J end by 4 bases, with 17 bases between. CDR3 region: CSVVSGRVNYEQYF. The CDR3 bases are TGCAGCGTTGTTTCTGGCAGGGTAAATTACGAGCAGTACTTC.

This clone turned up a few times. This chain joins TRBV28 and TRBJ1-2; D is unresolved. CDR1 MDHEN and CDR2 SYDVKM come from the germline V gene. The V end lost 5 bases, the J end lost 8 bases, and 12 bases lay between the germline ends. The CDR3 has 12 amino acids. CDR3 sequence reads: CASSPLGGGYTF. CDR3 in DNA: TGTGCCAGCAGTCCACTAGGAGGCGGCTACACCTTC.